This T cell receptor (beta chain) was captured in a study of cytomegalovirus exposure and HLA in healthy donors. Trimming pared 1 base from V and 3 bases from J, leaving 12 bases between. The V gene's germline CDR1 is LGHNA and CDR2 YSLEER. CDR3 length: 16 residues. This clone showed up just a few times. This PCR relied on a set of 60 Vbeta primers and 13 Jbeta primers. Sequencing used immunoSEQ multiplex PCR; TCRdb keeps in-frame clones, though not all of them. The sample holds roughly 110,000 clones, less than 80% seen once. Source material: PBMCs. The rearrangement joins TRBV4-3 to TRBJ2-2; no clear D. The TCR comes from a woman aged 40 to 49 in good health and CMV-seropositive. The CDR3 DNA reads TGCGCCAGCAGCCAAGTTGGGCAGTTATACACCGGGGAGCTGTTTTTT. As protein: CASSQVGQLYTGELFF.